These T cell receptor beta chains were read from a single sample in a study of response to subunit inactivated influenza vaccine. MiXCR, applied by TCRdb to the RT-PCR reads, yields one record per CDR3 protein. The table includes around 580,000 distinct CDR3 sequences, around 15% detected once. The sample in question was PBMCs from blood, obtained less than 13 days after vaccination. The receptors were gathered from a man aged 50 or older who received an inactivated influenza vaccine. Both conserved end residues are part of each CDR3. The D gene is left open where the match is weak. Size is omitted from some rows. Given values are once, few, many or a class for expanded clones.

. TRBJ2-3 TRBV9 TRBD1 CASSRGRLDTQYF TGTGCCAGCAGCAGGGGGCGGTTGGATACGCAGTATTTT
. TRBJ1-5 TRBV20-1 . CSARDSTIQGPQHF TGCAGTGCTAGAGATTCGACAATTCAGGGGCCCCAGCATTTT
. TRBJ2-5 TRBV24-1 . CATSAQGKETQYF TGTGCCACCAGTGCCCAGGGGAAGGAGACCCAGTACTTC
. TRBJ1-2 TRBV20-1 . CSAIKWGNYGYTF TGCAGTGCCATAAAGTGGGGGAACTATGGCTACACCTTC
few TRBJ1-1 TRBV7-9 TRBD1 CASSSYPGQGDTEAFF TGTGCCAGCAGCTCCTACCCCGGACAGGGGGACACTGAAGCTTTCTTT
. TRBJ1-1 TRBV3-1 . CASSHANTEAFF TGTGCCAGCAGCCATGCCAACACTGAAGCTTTCTTT
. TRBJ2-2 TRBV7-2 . CASSRTWNTGELFF TGTGCCAGCAGCCGAACGTGGAACACCGGGGAGCTGTTTTTT
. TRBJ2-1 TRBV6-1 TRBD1 CASTSFGGQGMNEQFF TGTGCCAGCACCTCCTTCGGTGGACAGGGGATGAATGAGCAGTTCTTC
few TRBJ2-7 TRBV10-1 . CASSESGYSYEQYF TGCGCCAGCAGTGAGTCGGGTTACTCCTACGAGCAGTACTTC
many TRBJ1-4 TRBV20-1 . CSASAGLDEKLFF TGCAGTGCTAGTGCCGGTTTGGATGAAAAACTGTTTTTT
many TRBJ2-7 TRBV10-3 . CAIQRGVDSLVVYF TGTGCCATTCAGCGCGGGGTAGACAGTCTAGTGGTGTACTTC
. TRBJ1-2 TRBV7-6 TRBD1 CASSPSGQGGYGYTF TGTGCCAGCAGTCCTAGCGGACAGGGTGGCTATGGCTACACCTTC
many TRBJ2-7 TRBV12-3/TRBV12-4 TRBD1 CASSPGQYEQYF TGTGCCAGCAGCCCGGGACAGTACGAGCAGTACTTC
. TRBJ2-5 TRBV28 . CASSYPGPSYF TGTGCCAGCAGCTACCCGGGACCCTCGTACTTC
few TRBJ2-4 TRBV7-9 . CASSYGDGGPEF TGTGCCAGCAGCTACGGGGACGGCGGTCCGGAATTC
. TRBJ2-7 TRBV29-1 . CSVAQEGGRRSEQYF TGCAGCGTTGCCCAGGAGGGGGGGAGGCGATCCGAGCAGTACTTC
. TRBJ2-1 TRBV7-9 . CASSLVAEGTNEQFF TGTGCCAGCAGCTTGGTTGCTGAGGGGACCAATGAGCAGTTCTTC
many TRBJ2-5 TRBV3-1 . CASSQGTARETQYF TGTGCCAGCAGCCAAGGGACAGCTCGAGAGACCCAGTACTTC
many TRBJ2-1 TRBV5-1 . CASSPSSLNNEQFF TGCGCCAGCAGCCCTTCCTCGCTAAACAATGAGCAGTTCTTC
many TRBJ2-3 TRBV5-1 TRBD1 CASSYRDRGLHTQYF TGCGCCAGCAGCTACCGGGACAGGGGGCTCCATACGCAGTATTTT
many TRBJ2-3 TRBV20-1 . CSADLRDSTDTQYF TGCAGTGCGGATCTGCGGGATAGCACAGATACGCAGTATTTT
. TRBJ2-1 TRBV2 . CASSEVFSLGYNEQFF TGTGCCAGCAGTGAAGTTTTTAGTCTGGGGTACAATGAGCAGTTCTTC
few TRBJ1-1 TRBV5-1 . CASSWDREEAFF TGCGCCAGCAGCTGGGACCGGGAGGAAGCTTTCTTT
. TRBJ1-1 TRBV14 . CSSSQGSRGTEAFF TGTTCCAGCAGCCAAGGGTCGAGAGGAACTGAAGCTTTCTTT
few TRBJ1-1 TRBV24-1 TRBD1 CATAGTGGEAFF TGTGCCACCGCCGGGACAGGGGGTGAAGCTTTCTTT
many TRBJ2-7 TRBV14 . CASRAAGSYEQYF TGTGCCAGCAGGGCAGCCGGGAGTTACGAGCAGTACTTC
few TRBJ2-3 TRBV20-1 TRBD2 CSARDRGGRSDTQYF TGCAGTGCTAGAGACCGGGGCGGGAGGTCAGATACGCAGTATTTT
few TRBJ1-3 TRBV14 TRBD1 CASSPQGAIRNTIYF TGTGCCAGCAGCCCTCAGGGGGCGATCCGGAACACCATATATTTT
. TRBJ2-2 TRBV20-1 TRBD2 CSARDWGGGPGELFF TGCAGTGCTAGAGACTGGGGCGGGGGGCCCGGGGAGCTGTTTTTT
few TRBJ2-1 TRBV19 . CASSREWRGEQFF TGTGCCAGTAGTCGCGAGTGGAGGGGTGAGCAGTTCTTC
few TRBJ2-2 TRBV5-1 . CASSLVGSTGELFF TGCGCCAGCAGCTTGGTGGGTAGCACCGGGGAGCTGTTTTTT
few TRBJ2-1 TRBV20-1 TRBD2 CSASVPSGNHEQFF TGCAGTGCTAGTGTGCCTAGCGGGAACCATGAGCAGTTCTTC
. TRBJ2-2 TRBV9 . CASSAFGGAAGELFF TGTGCCAGCAGCGCCTTCGGAGGGGCAGCCGGGGAGCTGTTTTTT
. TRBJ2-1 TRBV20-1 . CSASARNPYNEQFF TGCAGTGCTAGCGCCCGTAACCCTTACAATGAGCAGTTCTTC
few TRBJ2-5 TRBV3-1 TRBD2 CASSHLAGVGETQYF TGTGCCAGCAGCCACCTAGCGGGGGTGGGAGAGACCCAGTACTTC
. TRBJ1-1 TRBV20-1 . CSASSLETPNEGTEAFF TGCAGTGCTAGTTCACTCGAGACTCCCAATGAGGGCACTGAAGCTTTCTTT
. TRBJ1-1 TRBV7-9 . CASRPGTGNTEAFF TGTGCCAGCAGGCCAGGGACGGGGAACACTGAAGCTTTCTTT
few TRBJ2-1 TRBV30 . CAWSRDSYNEQFF TGTGCCTGGAGTCGGGATAGCTACAATGAGCAGTTCTTC
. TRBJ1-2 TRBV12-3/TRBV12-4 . CASSLSPHYGYTF TGTGCCAGCAGTTTGTCCCCCCACTATGGCTACACCTTC
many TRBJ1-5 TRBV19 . CASKTVLSNQPQHF TGTGCCAGTAAGACAGTACTTAGCAATCAGCCCCAGCATTTT